The 11 T cell receptor beta chains presented below share a single source sample, sequenced in a study of T cells in Graves' hyperthyroidism and ophthalmopathy. The source material, RNA transcripts, was used to amplify TCR beta CDR3 regions. The HTBI primer set was used in a first-round RT-PCR of the TCR CDR3. TCRdb fed the multiplex PCR reads into MiXCR, producing one record per CDR3 protein. The sample has 660,000 or so distinct CDR3 sequences; roughly 20% are singletons. The sample comprised blood. The receptor source for this set is a man in his thirties or forties with Graves' ophthalmopathy.

This clonotype was counted ten times or more. The rearrangement joins TRBV4-1 to TRBJ2-3; D might be TRBD2 (5 bases). This CDR3 comprises 13 residues. Germline V lookup: CDR1 MGHRA, CDR2 YSYEKL. V lost 0 bases, J lost 9 bases, and 10 bases lay in between. The CDR3 here is CASSQDQGGTQYF. CDR3 nucleotide sequence: TGCGCCAGCAGCCAAGATCAAGGAGGCACGCAGTATTTT.

V and J are TRBV19 and TRBJ2-1; D is tentatively TRBD1 or TRBD2 (6 bases each). The CDR3 runs 15 residues. Looked up from germline, CDR1 is LNHDA and CDR2 is SQIVND (reference sequence). Trimming pared 4 bases from V and 2 bases from J, leaving 12 bases between. The CDR3 sequence is CASSTSGGTYNEQFF. In nucleotides, the CDR3 is TGTGCCAGTAGTACCTCCGGGGGCACCTACAATGAGCAGTTCTTC.

V and J are TRBV4-1 and TRBJ1-5; D not certain. The length of the CDR3 is 18 residues. Trimming pared 0 bases from V and 3 bases from J, leaving 18 bases between. Germline assignment: CDR1 MGHRA and CDR2 YSYEKL. CDR3 sequence (DNA): TGCGCCAGCAGCCAAGATCCGATCCCACGGCCCCCCAATCAGCCCCAGCATTTT. It yields the protein CASSQDPIPRPPNQPQHF.

The genes are TRBV6-1 and TRBJ1-3, with D possibly matching TRBD1 (5 bases). The V gene lost 4 bases and the J gene lost 0 bases, with 10 bases spanning the gap. This CDR3 region has 15 residues. The germline gives CDR1 MNHNS, CDR2 SASEGT. The CDR3 sequence: CASSVGLSSGNTIYF. CDR3 DNA sequence: TGTGCCAGCAGTGTGGGGCTGTCCTCTGGAAACACCATATATTTT.

This clonotype was seen a few times. V usage is TRBV28 and J usage is TRBJ1-2; a possible D gene is TRBD1 (6 bases). The germline V gene has CDR1 MDHEN and CDR2 SYDVKM. CDR3 size: 13 residues. Trimming removed 10 bases from V and 5 bases from J, with 17 bases in between. The CDR3 coding sequence is TGTGCCACCTCTAGAGGGGGGCTTTATGGCTACACCTTC. Translating gives CATSRGGLYGYTF.

This chain joins TRBV25-1 and TRBJ1-2; D uncertain. With 5 bases removed from V and 7 bases from J, the gap between germline ends came to 17 bases. The germline gives CDR1 MGHDK, CDR2 SYGVNS. The CDR3 spans 14 residues. The CDR3 reads CASSSTPISGGYTF. The DNA for the CDR3 is TGTGCCAGCAGTTCCACCCCCATTTCGGGTGGCTACACCTTC.

Comments on this clonotype: The junction departs from germline at one end; a sequencing error may be responsible. The V and J genes are TRBV5-1 and TRBJ2-2; either TRBD1 or TRBD2 may fit D (5 bases each). Germline V gene sequence: CDR1 SGHRS, CDR2 YFSETQ. The CDR3 has 16 amino acids. CDR3 loop: CARSLEPMGDTGELFF. CDR3 bases: TGCGCCCGCAGCTTGGAACCCATGGGGGACACCGGGGAGCTGTTTTTT.

This clonotype was observed a handful of times. The V gene is TRBV7-9, the J gene TRBJ2-5; D unclear. V lost 10 bases and J lost 6, with 6 bases in between. CDR1 SEHNR and CDR2 FQNEAQ come from the germline V gene (reference sequence). CDR3 length equals 9 residues. Written as DNA, the CDR3 is TGTGCCATCCCACAGACCCAGTACTTC. It specifies CAIPQTQYF.

This clonotype was found many times. The rearrangement joins TRBV2 to TRBJ2-1, with 9 bases identical to TRBD2. Trimming took 6 bases from V and 5 from J; bases not matched to a gene: 8. CDR1 and CDR2 (germline): SNHLY, FYNNEI. CDR3 length: 15 residues. CDR3 nucleotide sequence: TGTGCCAGCAGGGTCGGGACTAGCAGCAACAATGAGCAGTTCTTC. Amino acid sequence: CASRVGTSSNNEQFF. Full variable domain (outside the CDR3, taken from reference TRBV2 and TRBJ2-1): EPEVTQTPSHQVTQMGQEVILRCVPISNHLYFYWYRQILGQKVEFLVSFYNNEISEKSEIFDDQFSVERPDGSNFTLKIRSTKLEDSAMYFCASRVGTSSNNEQFFGPGTRLTVL.

The sample holds many counts of this clonotype. The V gene is TRBV19, the J gene TRBJ1-5; D remains unclear. Trimming left V 9 bases short and J 2 bases short, with 8 bases between. The CDR3 has 12 amino acids. CDR1 and CDR2 from the germline V gene are LNHDA and SQIVND (reference sequence). The chain's CDR3 is CASRTGNQPQHF. CDR3 in DNA: TGTGCCAGCAGAACCGGCAATCAGCCCCAGCATTTT. The complete variable domain, with remaining parts taken from reference TRBV19 and TRBJ1-5, reads DGGITQSPKYLFRKEGQNVTLSCEQNLNHDAMYWYRQDPGQGLRLIYYSQIVNDFQKGDIAEGYSVSREKKESFPLTVTSAQKNPTAFYLCASRTGNQPQHFGDGTRLSIL.

V gene TRBV25-1 combines with J gene TRBJ2-1, with D perhaps matching TRBD2 (6 bases). This CDR3 contains 17 residues. In germline, CDR1 is MGHDK, CDR2 SYGVNS. Trimming pared 1 base from V and 0 bases from J, leaving 13 bases between. In nucleotides, the CDR3 is TGTGCCAGCAGTGAATTATTGGGGAGGAGCTCCTACAATGAGCAGTTCTTC. It specifies CASSELLGRSSYNEQFF.